This T cell receptor (beta chain) comes out of a study of T cells in Graves' hyperthyroidism and ophthalmopathy. Regarding the study as a whole: Also found in blood were most expanded thyroid clonotypes above 0.001.

Trimming cost V 3 bases and J 0 bases, with 11 bases left between them. The length of the CDR3 is 15 residues. The germline V gene has CDR1 SEHNR and CDR2 FQNEAQ (reference sequence). In its sample, this clonotype was seen many times. The antigen is unknown. Researchers amplified the TCR beta CDR3 regions from RNA transcripts. Initially, a first-round RT-PCR of the TCR CDR3 employed the HTBI primer set. Each CDR3 protein is one row after TCRdb ran MiXCR on the multiplex PCR reads. The data hold over 250,000 distinct CDR3 sequences, with 12% to 15% observed a single time. This sequence was found in a woman aged 40 to 50 with Graves' ophthalmopathy. Material for sequencing was blood. The rearrangement links TRBV7-9 to TRBJ1-1; TRBD1 is a possible D gene (6 bases). The CDR3 here is CASSFLGHLNTEAFF. In DNA, the CDR3 is TGTGCCAGCAGCTTCTTGGGACATCTGAACACTGAAGCTTTCTTT.